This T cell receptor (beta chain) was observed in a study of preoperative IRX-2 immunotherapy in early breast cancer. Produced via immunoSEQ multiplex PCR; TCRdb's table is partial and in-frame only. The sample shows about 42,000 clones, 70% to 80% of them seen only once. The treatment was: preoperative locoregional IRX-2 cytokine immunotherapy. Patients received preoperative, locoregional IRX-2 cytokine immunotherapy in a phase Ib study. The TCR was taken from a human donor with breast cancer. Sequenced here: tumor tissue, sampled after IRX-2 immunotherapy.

This CDR3 reads CASGPPGAAYGYTF. For the CDR3, the DNA is TGTGCTAGTGGTCCCCCTGGGGCGGCTTATGGCTACACCTTC. The chain carries TRBV12-5 and TRBJ1-2; perhaps TRBD1 as D (5 bases). CDR1 and CDR2 from the germline V gene are LGHNT and FRNRAP. Trimming took off 5 bases at V and 5 bases at J, with 15 bases between the two ends. The length of the CDR3 is 14 residues.